Below, 18 T cell receptor beta chains from the same sample are listed, as sequenced in a study of T-cell reconstitution after alpha-beta-depleted transplantation in children. Unique molecular identifiers were incorporated into the prepared TCRbeta library. TCRdb fed the PCR reads into MiXCR, producing one record per CDR3 protein. This sample yields under 750,000 distinct CDR3 sequences, of which 20% to 25% are seen a single time; 13% to 15% belongs to the top ten. Here the sequenced sample was PBMCs, mostly from graft donor cells, taken 360 days after TCRalphabeta/CD19-depleted stem cell transplant. The origin of the receptors is a boy less than two years old who had a stem cell transplant for acute myeloid leukemia, so the T cells may come from the graft donor.

This clonotype showed up many times. V usage is TRBV6-5 and J usage is TRBJ1-2; D is ambiguous. The length of the CDR3 is 11 residues. Trimming cost V 8 bases and J 8 bases, with 12 bases left between them. Germline V gene lookup returns CDR1 MNHEY and CDR2 SVGAGI. The CDR3 DNA sequence: TGTGCCAGCGGTACGGGTAGAGGCTACACCTTC. Residues: CASGTGRGYTF.

In this sample, this clonotype turned up a few times. The chain has TRBV20-1 and TRBJ2-2; D uncertain. Trimming stripped 3 bases from V and 8 bases from J, with 16 bases between. This CDR3 is built from 14 residues. CDR1 and CDR2 (germline): DFQATT, SNEGSKA (reference sequence). This chain's CDR3 is CSASPWEVSGELFF. For the CDR3, the DNA is TGCAGTGCTAGTCCATGGGAAGTGTCAGGGGAGCTGTTTTTT.

This clonotype was detected a few times. The genes are TRBV10-3 and TRBJ1-1; D unclear. V was trimmed by 1 base and J by 1 base, leaving 10 bases between them. There are 15 residues in the CDR3. Germline lookup yields CDR1 ENHRY and CDR2 SYGVKD. Written as DNA, the CDR3 is TGTGCCATCAGTGAGTGGGAAGGGAGGAACACTGAAGCTTTCTTT. It codes for CAISEWEGRNTEAFF.

This clonotype was observed at least ten times. This chain uses TRBV3-1 with TRBJ2-1, with 14 nucleotides matching TRBD2. The CDR3 extends over 17 amino acids. After removal of 5 bases from V and 8 bases from J, the junction contained 11 bases not matched to a gene. Germline values: CDR1 LGHDT, CDR2 YNNKEL (reference sequence). The CDR3 DNA reads as TGTGCCAGCAGCTCAAGGGGACTAGCGGGGGCCCTCGATGAGCAGTTCTTC. This sequence encodes CASSSRGLAGALDEQFF.

The chain is built from TRBV21-1 and TRBJ1-6; the table's D gene call, TRBD1, was not cross checked with the DNA. TRBV21-1 is a listed pseudogene. This CDR3 contains 16 residues. CDR3 sequence reads: CASSPRDAVRIAPLHF. The CDR3 DNA reads as TGTGCCAGCAGCCCCAGGGATGCAGTGCGGATCGCACCCCTCCACTTT.

The rearrangement uses TRBV5-1 and TRBJ1-4; 7 bases align to TRBD1. Germline values: CDR1 SGHRS, CDR2 YFSETQ. The CDR3 loop spans 14 amino acids. The J segment lost 4 bases and the V segment lost 4 bases, leaving 4 bases of the junction unmatched. The CDR3 DNA reads TGCGCCAGCAGCCTGGACAGGTTTAATGAAAAACTGTTTTTT. The encoded protein is CASSLDRFNEKLFF.

This clonotype appeared a few times. The chain has TRBV10-3 and TRBJ1-3; 7 positions agree with TRBD1. The CDR3 extends over 18 amino acids. Per the germline V gene, CDR1 is ENHRY and CDR2 is SYGVKD. V lost 8 bases and J lost 1; bases outside the gene matches: 17. The CDR3 spells CAISTMPGQRRSGNTIYF. In nucleotides, the CDR3 is TGTGCCATCTCAACCATGCCGGGACAGAGGAGGTCTGGAAACACCATATATTTT.

This clonotype was counted only a few times. The V call is TRBV10-3, the J call TRBJ2-1, with 10 positions matching TRBD2. The CDR3 is 15 residues long. CDR1 and CDR2 (germline): ENHRY, SYGVKD. Losses at the gene ends were 5 bases for V and 7 bases for J; bases not matched to a gene: 8. In DNA form, the CDR3 reads TGTGCCATCAGTACCATAGCGGGGGGCCCAAATGAGCAGTTCTTC. Residues: CAISTIAGGPNEQFF.

This clonotype has at least ten counts. This chain connects TRBV6-5 to TRBJ1-4; no firm D call. Germline CDR1 MNHEY, CDR2 SVGAGI. CDR3 length equals 15 residues. V dropped 5 bases and J dropped 0 bases, with 10 bases sitting between them. CDR3 sequence reads: CASSSLQTTNEKLFF. CDR3 bases: TGTGCCAGCAGTAGCCTTCAAACAACTAATGAAAAACTGTTTTTT.

Concerning this clonotype itself: The junction departs from germline at one end; a sequencing error may be responsible. The J gene is TRBJ2-3, the V gene TRBV5-6; D is perhaps TRBD2 (7 bases). CDR3 length: 15 residues. Germline CDR1 reads SGHDT; CDR2 reads YYEEEE. The CDR3 loop is CASGFEGGFPDTQYF. CDR3 DNA: TGTGCCAGCGGCTTCGAGGGGGGGTTCCCAGATACGCAGTATTTT. The whole variable domain, remainder taken from reference TRBV5-6 and TRBJ2-3, is DAGVTQSPTHLIKTRGQQVTLRCSPKSGHDTVSWYQQALGQGPQFIFQYYEEEERQRGNFPDRFSGHQFPNYSSELNVNALLLGDSALYLCASGFEGGFPDTQYFGPGTRLTVL.

The chain is built from TRBV9 and TRBJ1-1, with D uncertain. The CDR3 spans 13 residues. Trimming removed 2 bases from V and 5 bases from J, with 10 bases in between. Germline loops: CDR1 SGDLS, CDR2 YYNGEE. CDR3 bases: TGTGCCAGCAGCGTGTATGGAGGGACTGAAGCTTTCTTT. Its translation is CASSVYGGTEAFF.

The sample holds one count of this clonotype. The V call is TRBV7-3, the J call TRBJ2-7, with D possibly being TRBD2 (6 bases). V was cut by 3 bases and J by 0 bases, with 12 bases left in between. CDR1 SGHTA and CDR2 FQGTGA come from the germline V gene. CDR3 length: 15 residues. This CDR3 is CASSFGAGSSYEQYF. CDR3 nucleotides: TGTGCCAGCAGCTTTGGGGCGGGGAGCTCCTACGAGCAGTACTTC.

This clonotype was recorded many times. CDR3 in DNA: TGCAGTGCCTGGACTAGCGGGCGCACAGATACGCAGTATTTT. This translates into CSAWTSGRTDTQYF. The rearrangement uses TRBV20-1 and TRBJ2-3; TRBD2 aligns across 11 bases. The CDR3 consists of 14 residues. The V gene's germline CDR1 is DFQATT and CDR2 SNEGSKA (reference sequence). Losses at the gene ends were 6 bases for V and 1 base for J; bases not matched to a gene: 3.

The chain combines TRBV6-5 with TRBJ2-1; TRBD1 might be the D (5 bases). The V gene lost 3 bases and the J gene lost 4 bases, with 16 bases spanning the gap. The germline V gene encodes CDR1 MNHEY and CDR2 SVGAGI. The CDR3 is 16 residues long. The CDR3 DNA follows: TGTGCCAGCAGTTATGATGGGGCGCCTCCTTACAATGAGCAGTTCTTC. The encoded protein is CASSYDGAPPYNEQFF.

In this sample, this clonotype turned up a few times. The V gene is TRBV12-3 or TRBV12-4, the J gene TRBJ2-3; 14 nucleotides line up with TRBD2. Trimming at V came to 5 bases and at J to 2 bases, leaving 6 bases not matched to a gene. The CDR3 covers 17 residues. The chain's CDR3 is CASSPRLAGGSTDTQYF. CDR3 DNA: TGTGCCAGCAGTCCGCGACTAGCGGGGGGGTCCACAGATACGCAGTATTTT.

V and J are TRBV28 and TRBJ1-2; 8 positions match TRBD1. With V trimmed by 0 bases and J by 6 bases, 3 bases remained unmatched. Looked up from germline, CDR1 is MDHEN and CDR2 is SYDVKM. There are 14 residues in the CDR3. The CDR3 DNA is TGTGCCAGCAGTTTATGGGACAGGGTGCATGGCTACACCTTC. This sequence encodes CASSLWDRVHGYTF.

This clonotype was seen at least ten times. CDR3 sequence reads: CASSHLRTGGRYEQYF. The CDR3 region has the DNA TGCGCCAGCAGCCACCTTCGGACAGGGGGCCGCTACGAGCAGTACTTC. The rearrangement links TRBV4-3 to TRBJ2-7; 11 bases agree with TRBD1. The V gene end was trimmed by 3 bases and the J gene end by 3 bases; junction bases not matched to a gene: 7. Germline CDR1 LGHNA, CDR2 YSLEER. The CDR3 totals 16 residues.

This clonotype was seen a handful of times. The chain recombines TRBV6-5 with TRBJ1-4; D call uncertain. The V end lost 2 bases, the J end lost 5 bases, and 18 bases lay between the germline ends. This CDR3 contains 17 residues. Germline values: CDR1 MNHEY, CDR2 SVGAGI. The CDR3 reads CASSYDTKPGRNEKLFF. CDR3 bases: TGTGCCAGCAGTTACGATACCAAGCCGGGCCGGAATGAAAAACTGTTTTTT.